This TCR beta chain originates from a study of hypomethylating agent response in myelodysplastic syndrome (dated by TCRdb to the early 2020s). Describing the broader study: The hypomethylating agent given was azacitidine in 8 of 11 patients and decitabine in 3 of 11 patients. TET2 was the most frequent mutation, present in about 45% of the 11 patients. Patients had a mean age of approximately 67 +/- 5.9 years, and a diploid cytogenetic profile was the most common. The cohort included several male and a couple of female myelodysplastic syndrome patients. Complete response or hematologic improvement was achieved by six patients, and about five patients were classified as non-responders. Response was defined as complete response or hematologic improvement, and patients meeting neither criterion were classed as non-responders.

The paper as a whole reports these results and caveats: Because the healthy control donors and the MDS patients were not matched by age, the comparison between MDS and healthy samples could have been affected. Only 10 to 11 patients were analyzed, making the cohort small. Possible recognition of novel MDS antigens by the shared GLIPH2 clusters was not confirmed, and experimental validation of that possible recognition is needed. No significant change in richness, rarefaction diversity or clonality was detected after hypomethylating agent treatment, either across all patients or within response groups. Novel clonotypes emerged more often in responders, while non-responders showed more contracted clonotypes after treatment.

Note on this clone: No antigen is known for it. No base quality values were provided; no much bigger clone lies one nucleotide off.

T-cell subsets were not sorted, so the analysis was performed on bulk bone marrow. Bone marrow from around ten myelodysplastic syndrome patients was immunosequenced for TCR beta CDR3 regions before and after hypomethylating agent therapy. Each patient contributed a baseline bone marrow plus two to three bone marrows at different post-treatment timepoints for longitudinal repertoire tracking. Genomic DNA was isolated from whole bone marrow, and DNA quality was assessed with TapeStation, NanoDrop OneC and PicoGreen assays. Between the V and J ends, shortened by 2 bases and 5 bases respectively, the junction contains 13 bases. According to the germline V gene (reference sequence), CDR1 reads SGHAT and CDR2 reads FQDESV. The CDR3 holds 15 amino acids from the cysteine to the phenylalanine. Only the CDR3 region is kept as DNA, spanning 45 bases read in frame from base 1. Library generation was performed with the immunoSEQ multiplex PCR assay. Each sample was run at survey resolution as two replicates of approximately 200 ng apiece, for a total of around 400 ng of DNA. The hsTCRB kit detected rearranged TCRB sequences in genomic DNA using multiplex PCR primers targeting V and J genes. The first PCR used the QIAGEN Multiplex PCR Kit for around 33 cycles to amplify the CDR3 region. Sample barcodes and Illumina adapters were added to each replicate in an approximately 8-cycle second PCR. Pooled libraries were quantified using a QuantStudio 6 and the KAPA library quantification kit. About 15 pM of pooled libraries were sequenced on an Illumina MiSeq with 156-cycle single-end reads and a 15-cycle index read. The authors processed their data as follows. VDJdb annotation flagged approximately 1.5% of about 180,000 unique clonotypes as previously reported viral-epitope-specific. The immunoSEQ Data Assistant and immunoSEQ Analyzer turned the raw reads into TCRB repertoires that were normalized and annotated. Clonotypes were analyzed with BioAnalyzer and version 0.6.5 of the immunarch R package. Richness was estimated after downsampling every repertoire to the clone count of the smallest repertoire. Clonotypes were classified as expanded, contracted or novel by Fisher's exact tests, with novel defined as zero frequency before treatment. GLIPH2 clustered significantly changed CDR3 beta sequences using simulation_depth=1000 and kmer_min_depth=3, excluding CDR3s shorter than five residues. What TCRdb holds here is the immuneACCESS table cut down to in-frame rearrangements. Part of the clones is not present; checked against another copy, under half of the missing clones reflect an unresolved V gene, and the others are unexplained. For V, J and clone size, that table is used; D and trimming come from the DNA. In all, the sample holds under 4,000 clones, and around 80% of those were seen once. 25% to 30% of the sample belongs to the ten largest clones.

The receptor's source is a human donor with myelodysplastic syndrome. The chain is made from TRBV11-1 and TRBJ2-1, with TRBD2 tentatively as D gene (7 bases match). The sample here was bone marrow, taken before or after starting hypomethylating agent treatment for myelodysplastic syndrome (not recorded which). The DNA sequence follows: TGTGCCAGCAGCTTACGAGGGGGGGCCAACAATGAGCAGTTCTTC. Translated, it gives CASSLRGGANNEQFF.